These 27 T cell receptor beta chains were sequenced from one sample in a study of T cell responses to AZD1222 COVID-19 vaccine. Sequencing was performed with immunoSEQ multiplex PCR; in TCRdb, only in-frame clones are kept and a portion is missing. The sample yields around 140,000 clones, roughly nine tenths seen once. Sequencing was performed on peripheral blood, taken 28 days after the second AZD1222 dose. The receptor source for this set is an adult who received the AZD1222 COVID-19 vaccine.

The chain couples TRBV6-5 to TRBJ2-2; 8 nucleotides align to TRBD1. Germline V CDR1 and CDR2: MNHEY, SVGAGI. This CDR3 spans 14 amino acids. Trimming removed 6 bases from V and 4 bases from J; junction bases left unmatched: 4. CDR3 protein: CASRDRVSTGELFF. The CDR3 DNA reads TGTGCCAGCAGGGACAGGGTGAGCACCGGGGAGCTGTTTTTT.

A few counts support this clone. V and J are TRBV2 and TRBJ1-1; D not resolved. Germline lookup yields CDR1 SNHLY and CDR2 FYNNEI. This CDR3 is 14 amino acids long. V was clipped by 4 bases and J by 4 bases, with 13 bases between them. The CDR3 loop reads CASSVDGRLTEAFF. The CDR3 region has the DNA TGTGCCAGCAGTGTGGACGGACGGCTCACTGAAGCTTTCTTT. Based on the CDR3 plus reference TRBV2 and TRBJ1-1, the full variable domain is EPEVTQTPSHQVTQMGQEVILRCVPISNHLYFYWYRQILGQKVEFLVSFYNNEISEKSEIFDDQFSVERPDGSNFTLKIRSTKLEDSAMYFCASSVDGRLTEAFFGQGTRLTVV.

The V and J genes are TRBV15 and TRBJ2-2; maybe TRBD1 (5 bases). The CDR3 spans 15 residues. Germline V CDR1 and CDR2: LNHNV, YYDKDF (reference sequence). V was shortened by 2 bases and J by 2 bases, with 9 bases between the two germline ends. CDR3 residues: CATSRQGTNTGELFF. CDR3 nucleotide sequence: TGTGCCACCAGCAGACAGGGAACTAACACCGGGGAGCTGTTTTTT.

The chain joins TRBV28 to TRBJ1-2, with a weak D call TRBD1 (6 bases). Germline lookup yields CDR1 MDHEN and CDR2 SYDVKM. There are 13 residues in the CDR3. The V and J ends lost 3 bases and 8 bases respectively, with 13 bases between them. CDR3 region: CASSFTGSAGYTF. The CDR3 DNA sequence: TGTGCCAGCAGTTTCACAGGGAGCGCGGGCTACACCTTC.

This chain links TRBV19 with TRBJ2-2; 7 nucleotides align to TRBD1. V lost 9 bases to trimming and J lost 1 base; unmatched junction nucleotides: 5. Germline values: CDR1 LNHDA, CDR2 SQIVND (reference sequence). This CDR3 contains 14 residues. The CDR3 is CASRQGQNTGELFF. The CDR3 region has the DNA TGTGCCAGCAGACAGGGCCAGAACACCGGGGAGCTGTTTTTT.

In its sample, this clone was seen once. The rearrangement links TRBV7-2 to TRBJ2-5; TRBD1 aligns across 9 bases. The J segment lost 5 bases and the V segment lost 3 bases, leaving 7 bases of the junction unmatched. The germline CDR1 and CDR2 sequences are SGHTA and FQGNSA. The CDR3 has 15 residues. The DNA of the CDR3 is TGTGCCAGCAGCTTGTTTGGACAGGGGCCGGAGACCCAGTACTTC. Its translation is CASSLFGQGPETQYF.

This chain joins TRBV28 and TRBJ1-5; no firm D call. Germline V CDR1 and CDR2: MDHEN, SYDVKM. Trimming shortened V by 5 bases and J by 2 bases, and 13 bases separated the two germline ends. The CDR3 loop spans 15 amino acids. The CDR3, as DNA: TGTGCCAGCAGTCCAATGGTAATGCGCAATCAGCCCCAGCATTTT. Its protein product is CASSPMVMRNQPQHF.

V is TRBV29-1 and J is TRBJ1-2; no clear D gene. Trimming cost V 8 bases and J 8 bases, with 15 bases left between them. CDR1 is SQVTM and CDR2 is ANQGSEA in the germline V gene. The CDR3 is 11 amino acids. The CDR3 sequence is CSSSDRGGYTF. CDR3 nucleotides: TGCAGCTCCTCCGACCGGGGAGGCTACACCTTC.

The CDR3 region is CASSQVLAGGPRGETQYF. DNA of the CDR3: TGTGCCAGCAGCCAAGTCCTAGCGGGAGGGCCTAGGGGAGAGACCCAGTACTTC. The chain carries TRBV3-1 (or the pseudogene TRBV3-2) and TRBJ2-5; the match to TRBD2 covers 12 bases. CDR1 LGHDT and CDR2 YNNKEL come from the germline V gene (reference sequence). Trimming took 1 base from V and 4 from J; bases not matched to a gene: 10. The CDR3 sequence is 18 residues long.

CDR3 sequence: CASSQGRNQPQHF. The CDR3 DNA sequence: TGCGCCAGCAGCCAAGGTCGCAATCAGCCCCAGCATTTT. The chain employs TRBV4-3 and TRBJ1-5; D remains unclear. Germline CDR1 and CDR2: LGHNA and YSLEER. The CDR3 has 13 amino acids. Trimming took 1 base from V and 2 from J, leaving 3 bases between them.

V usage is TRBV19 and J usage is TRBJ1-5; D is uncertain. In germline, CDR1 is LNHDA, CDR2 SQIVND (reference sequence). The CDR3 extends over 12 amino acids. The germline V and J ends were trimmed by 5 bases and 2 bases, with 4 bases remaining between them. CDR3 nucleotide sequence: TGTGCCAGTAGTTGGGGCAATCAGCCCCAGCATTTT. Protein product: CASSWGNQPQHF.

CDR3 amino acids: CASSFSTGGEQYF. In DNA form, the CDR3 reads TGTGCCAGCAGCTTTTCGACAGGAGGAGAGCAGTACTTC. The chain links TRBV7-9 to TRBJ2-7; D may be TRBD1 (6 bases). CDR1 SEHNR and CDR2 FQNEAQ come from the germline V gene (reference sequence). The CDR3 extends over 13 amino acids. The V and J ends lost 3 bases and 7 bases respectively, with 13 bases between them.

The rearrangement links TRBV27 to TRBJ1-1; no reliable D call. The CDR3 consists of 15 residues. Germline CDR1 reads MNHEY; CDR2 reads SMNVEV (reference sequence). V lost 4 bases, J lost 4 bases, and 16 bases lay in between. CDR3 protein: CASSYRTPVVTEAFF. The CDR3 bases are TGTGCCAGCAGTTATCGGACCCCGGTGGTCACTGAAGCTTTCTTT.

The rearrangement uses TRBV6-2 or TRBV6-3 and TRBJ1-5; no clear D. Germline V CDR1 and CDR2: MNHEY, SVGEGT. V shed 6 bases and J shed 2 bases, with 11 bases lying between them. CDR3 size: 14 residues. Here the CDR3 DNA reads TGTGCCAGCAGCTGGAGTAGGCGCAATCAGCCCCAGCATTTT. Translation gives CASSWSRRNQPQHF.

The chain employs TRBV4-2 and TRBJ1-4; TRBD1 is a possible D gene (6 bases). The germline gives CDR1 LGHNA, CDR2 YNFKEQ. V dropped 6 bases and J dropped 7 bases, with 15 bases sitting between them. The CDR3 covers 14 residues. CDR3 bases: TGTGCCAGCAGGTCTCCAGGGGTTGGTGAAAAACTGTTTTTT. The encoded protein is CASRSPGVGEKLFF.

The chain uses TRBV10-3 and TRBJ2-2; 14 bases match TRBD2. The CDR3 contains 17 residues. CDR1 is ENHRY and CDR2 is SYGVKD in the germline V gene. Trimming took 6 bases from V and 5 from J; bases not matched to a gene: 8. The CDR3 sequence: CAIRATSGGASTGELFF. In DNA form, the CDR3 reads TGTGCCATCAGGGCGACTAGCGGGGGGGCATCGACCGGGGAGCTGTTTTTT.

V usage is TRBV9 and J usage is TRBJ2-1; D unresolved. From germline, CDR1 is SGDLS and CDR2 YYNGEE. The CDR3 is made up of 15 amino acids. Trimming removed 0 bases at V and 4 bases at J, with 11 bases between. CDR3 region: CASSVENGHYNEQFF. The CDR3 coding sequence is TGTGCCAGCAGCGTAGAGAACGGGCATTACAATGAGCAGTTCTTC.

The V gene is TRBV19, the J gene TRBJ1-5; no reliable D call. V dropped 2 bases and J dropped 5 bases, with 16 bases sitting between them. The CDR3 has 16 residues. Germline V gene sequence: CDR1 LNHDA, CDR2 SQIVND (reference sequence). CDR3 protein: CASSILSRQRDQPQHF. CDR3 sequence (DNA): TGTGCCAGTAGTATACTCTCCCGTCAGAGAGATCAGCCCCAGCATTTT.

This clone has more than one count but fewer than ten. The V and J genes are TRBV30 and TRBJ1-2, with D unresolved. V gave up 8 bases and J gave up 5 bases, with 18 bases separating them. Looked up from germline, CDR1 is GTSNPN and CDR2 is SVGIG (reference sequence). CDR3 size: 13 residues. CDR3: CARRPGSGYGYTF. CDR3 in DNA: TGTGCCCGAAGGCCGGGGTCGGGATATGGCTACACCTTC.

The chain couples TRBV3-1 (or the pseudogene TRBV3-2) to TRBJ2-1; D is possibly TRBD1 (5 bases). The length of the CDR3 is 14 residues. V was trimmed by 2 bases and J by 10 bases, leaving 15 bases between them. In germline, CDR1 is LGHDT, CDR2 YNNKEL (reference sequence). The CDR3, as DNA: TGTGCCAGCAGCCAAAACTACAGCCCAGGGGAGCAGTTCTTC. Residues: CASSQNYSPGEQFF.

The rearrangement joins TRBV5-1 to TRBJ2-5; 9 bases fit TRBD1. V shed 4 bases and J 7 bases; nucleotides not matched to a gene: 11. Per the germline V gene, CDR1 is SGHRS and CDR2 is YFSETQ. This CDR3 is built from 15 residues. The CDR3 protein is CASSLTGGAYGTQYF. The CDR3 DNA is TGCGCCAGCAGCCTCACAGGGGGCGCATATGGGACCCAGTACTTC.

The V call is TRBV7-6, the J call TRBJ2-2; 14 bases align to TRBD2. V dropped 5 bases and J dropped 6; count of bases not matched to a gene: 5. The V gene's germline CDR1 is SGHVS and CDR2 FNYEAQ. The CDR3 spans 16 residues. CDR3 DNA: TGTGCCAGCAGCCCCAGACTAGCGGGGGGGTCCGGGGAGCTGTTTTTT. Its protein product is CASSPRLAGGSGELFF.

The chain links TRBV6-5 to TRBJ1-1; 7 bases match TRBD1. From germline, CDR1 is MNHEY and CDR2 SVGAGI. Trimming took 7 bases from V and 0 from J; bases not matched to a gene: 8. The CDR3 loop spans 15 amino acids. CDR3 nucleotide sequence: TGTGCCAGCAAATATCCGGGACAGCTGAACACTGAAGCTTTCTTT. This sequence encodes CASKYPGQLNTEAFF.

V and J are TRBV5-1 and TRBJ1-2; no clear D. The ends were cut back, 0 bases at V and 2 bases at J, with 8 bases in the middle. The V gene's germline CDR1 is SGHRS and CDR2 YFSETQ. The CDR3 is made up of 14 amino acids. The CDR3 protein is CASSLADINYGYTF. The CDR3, as DNA: TGCGCCAGCAGCTTGGCCGATATCAACTATGGCTACACCTTC.

The rearrangement joins TRBV19 to TRBJ2-1; 8 bases fit TRBD2. The CDR3 is 17 residues long. Per the germline V gene, CDR1 is LNHDA and CDR2 is SQIVND (reference sequence). The trim removed 7 bases at V and 8 bases at J, leaving 19 bases unmatched. CDR3 sequence (DNA): TGTGCCAGTACCCCAAGTTTTGCCGGACTAGCAGTTGATGAGCAGTTCTTC. It is translated as CASTPSFAGLAVDEQFF. The variable domain in full, completed from reference TRBV19 and TRBJ2-1, reads DGGITQSPKYLFRKEGQNVTLSCEQNLNHDAMYWYRQDPGQGLRLIYYSQIVNDFQKGDIAEGYSVSREKKESFPLTVTSAQKNPTAFYLCASTPSFAGLAVDEQFFGPGTRLTVL.

The genes are TRBV5-1 and TRBJ1-2; 8 nucleotides line up with TRBD1. The CDR3 has 15 amino acids. Germline CDR1 and CDR2: SGHRS and YFSETQ. With 4 bases clipped from V and 8 bases from J, the junction kept 13 bases outside the gene matches. CDR3 bases: TGCGCCAGCAGCCTTGGGACAGGAGGCCTGTGGGGCTACACCTTC. Protein sequence: CASSLGTGGLWGYTF.

This chain uses TRBV24-1 with TRBJ2-1, with D perhaps matching TRBD1 (6 bases). This CDR3 has 14 amino acids. Looked up from germline, CDR1 is KGHDR and CDR2 is SFDVKD. The V gene lost 12 bases and the J gene lost 4 bases, with 18 bases spanning the gap. CDR3 DNA: TGTGCCTCCGCCTCCAGGGGTTATTACAATGAGCAGTTCTTC. Translated: CASASRGYYNEQFF.